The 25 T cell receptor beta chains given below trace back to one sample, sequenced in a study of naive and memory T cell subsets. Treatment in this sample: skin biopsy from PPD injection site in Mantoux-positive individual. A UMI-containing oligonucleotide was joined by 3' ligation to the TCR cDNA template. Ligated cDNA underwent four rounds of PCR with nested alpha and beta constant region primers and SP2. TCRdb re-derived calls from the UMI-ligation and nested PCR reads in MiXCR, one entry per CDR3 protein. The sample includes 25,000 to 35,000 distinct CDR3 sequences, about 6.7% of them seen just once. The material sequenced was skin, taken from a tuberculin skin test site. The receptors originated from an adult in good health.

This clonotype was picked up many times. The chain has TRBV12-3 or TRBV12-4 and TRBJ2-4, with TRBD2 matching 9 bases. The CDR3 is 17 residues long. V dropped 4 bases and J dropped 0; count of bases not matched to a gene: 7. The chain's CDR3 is CASSSNLAGLAKNIQYF. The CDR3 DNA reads TGTGCCAGCAGTTCAAATCTAGCGGGGCTAGCCAAAAACATTCAGTACTTC.

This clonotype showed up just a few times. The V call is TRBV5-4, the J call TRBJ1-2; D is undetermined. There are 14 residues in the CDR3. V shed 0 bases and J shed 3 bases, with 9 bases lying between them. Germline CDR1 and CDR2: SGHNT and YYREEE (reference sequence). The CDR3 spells CASSLVAEDYGYTF. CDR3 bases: TGTGCCAGCAGCTTGGTGGCAGAGGACTATGGCTACACCTTC.

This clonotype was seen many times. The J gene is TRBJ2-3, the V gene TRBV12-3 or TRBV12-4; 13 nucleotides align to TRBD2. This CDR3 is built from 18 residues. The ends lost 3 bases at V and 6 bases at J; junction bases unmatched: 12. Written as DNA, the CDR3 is TGTGCCAGCAGTTTCCTCGTACTAGCGGGGGGGCAGTGGGATACGCAGTATTTT. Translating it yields CASSFLVLAGGQWDTQYF.

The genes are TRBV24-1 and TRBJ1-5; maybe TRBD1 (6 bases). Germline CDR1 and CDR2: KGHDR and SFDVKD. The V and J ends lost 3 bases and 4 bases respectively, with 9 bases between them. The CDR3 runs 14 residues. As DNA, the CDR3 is TGTGCCACCAGTGATCCTGACAGGAATCAGCCCCAGCATTTT. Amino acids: CATSDPDRNQPQHF.

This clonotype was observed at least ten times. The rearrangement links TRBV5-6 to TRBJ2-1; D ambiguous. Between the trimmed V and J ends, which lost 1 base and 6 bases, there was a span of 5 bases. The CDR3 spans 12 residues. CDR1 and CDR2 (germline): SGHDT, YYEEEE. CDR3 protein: CASSLSSNEQFF. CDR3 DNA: TGTGCCAGCAGCTTGTCCAGCAATGAGCAGTTCTTC.

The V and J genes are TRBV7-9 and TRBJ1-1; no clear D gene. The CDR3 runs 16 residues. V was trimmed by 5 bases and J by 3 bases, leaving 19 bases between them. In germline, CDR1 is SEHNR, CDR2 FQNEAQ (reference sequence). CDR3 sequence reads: CASSPGGKQRDTEAFF. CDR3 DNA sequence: TGTGCCAGCAGCCCAGGCGGCAAACAGAGGGACACTGAAGCTTTCTTT. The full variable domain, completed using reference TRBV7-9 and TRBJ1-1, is DTGVSQNPRHKITKRGQNVTFRCDPISEHNRLYWYRQTLGQGPEFLTYFQNEAQLEKSRLLSDRFSAERPKGSFSTLEIQRTEQGDSAMYLCASSPGGKQRDTEAFFGQGTRLTVV.

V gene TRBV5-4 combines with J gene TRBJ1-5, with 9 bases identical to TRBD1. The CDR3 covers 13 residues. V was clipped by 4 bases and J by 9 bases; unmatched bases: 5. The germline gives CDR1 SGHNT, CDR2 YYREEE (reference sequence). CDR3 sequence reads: CASSRDREGPQHF. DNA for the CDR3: TGTGCCAGCAGCAGGGACAGGGAAGGGCCCCAGCATTTT.

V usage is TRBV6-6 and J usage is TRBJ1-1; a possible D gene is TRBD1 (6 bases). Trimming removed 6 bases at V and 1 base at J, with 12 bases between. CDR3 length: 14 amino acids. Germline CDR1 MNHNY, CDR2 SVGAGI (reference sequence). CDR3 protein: CASSRTDRNTEAFF. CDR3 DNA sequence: TGTGCCAGCAGCCGGACGGACAGGAACACTGAAGCTTTCTTT.

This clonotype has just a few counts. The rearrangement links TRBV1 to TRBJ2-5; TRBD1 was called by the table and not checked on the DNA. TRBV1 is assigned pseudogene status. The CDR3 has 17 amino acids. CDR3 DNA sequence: TGCACCAGCAGCCCCTGCTCCCCCATGGAGCCCAAGAGAACCCAGTACTTC. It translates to CTSSPCSPMEPKRTQYF.

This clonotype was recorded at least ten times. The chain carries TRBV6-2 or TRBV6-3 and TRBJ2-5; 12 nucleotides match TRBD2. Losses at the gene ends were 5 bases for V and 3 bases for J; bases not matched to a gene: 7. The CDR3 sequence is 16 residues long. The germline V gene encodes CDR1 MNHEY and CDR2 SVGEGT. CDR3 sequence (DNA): TGTGCCAGCAGTCCTCTGAGGACTAGCGGGGAAGAGACCCAGTACTTC. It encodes CASSPLRTSGEETQYF.

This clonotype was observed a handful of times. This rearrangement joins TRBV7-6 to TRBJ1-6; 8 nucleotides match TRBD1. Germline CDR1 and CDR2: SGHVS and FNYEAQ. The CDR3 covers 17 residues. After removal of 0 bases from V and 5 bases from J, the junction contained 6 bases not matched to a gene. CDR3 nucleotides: TGTGCCAGCAGCTTAGCGTATGAGACAGGGGATAATTCACCCCTCCACTTT. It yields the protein CASSLAYETGDNSPLHF.

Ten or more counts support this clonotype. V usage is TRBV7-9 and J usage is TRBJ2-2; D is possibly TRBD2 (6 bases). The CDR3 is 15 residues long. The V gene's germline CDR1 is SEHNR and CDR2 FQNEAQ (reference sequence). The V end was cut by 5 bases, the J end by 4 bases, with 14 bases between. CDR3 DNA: TGTGCCAGCAGCAGTTGGGACGGGGGCACCGGGGAGCTGTTTTTT. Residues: CASSSWDGGTGELFF.

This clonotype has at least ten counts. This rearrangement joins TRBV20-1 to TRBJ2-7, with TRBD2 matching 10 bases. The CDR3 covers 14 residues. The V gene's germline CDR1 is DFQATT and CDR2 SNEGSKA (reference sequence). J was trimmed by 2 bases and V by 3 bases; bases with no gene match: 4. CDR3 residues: CSASILAGTYEQYF. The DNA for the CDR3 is TGCAGTGCTAGCATACTAGCGGGGACCTACGAGCAGTACTTC.

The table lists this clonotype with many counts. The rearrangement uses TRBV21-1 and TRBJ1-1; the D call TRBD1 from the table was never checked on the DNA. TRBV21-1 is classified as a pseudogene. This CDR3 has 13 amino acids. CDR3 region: CASSPRRGNEASF. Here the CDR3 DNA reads TGTGCCAGCAGCCCCCGGCGGGGAAATGAAGCTTCCTTT.

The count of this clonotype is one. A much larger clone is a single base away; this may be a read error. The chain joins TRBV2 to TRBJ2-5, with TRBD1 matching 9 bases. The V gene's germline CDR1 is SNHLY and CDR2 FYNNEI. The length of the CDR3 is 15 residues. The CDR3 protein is CASGEPTDRGETQYF. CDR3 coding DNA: TGTGCCAGCGGTGAGCCGACGGACAGGGGAGAGACCCAGTACTTC.

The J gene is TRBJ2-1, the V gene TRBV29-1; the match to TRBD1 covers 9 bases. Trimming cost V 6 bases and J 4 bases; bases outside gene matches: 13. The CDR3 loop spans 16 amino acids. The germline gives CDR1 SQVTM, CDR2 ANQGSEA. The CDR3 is CSVPARRDREYNEQFF. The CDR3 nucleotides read TGCAGCGTCCCTGCTAGGAGGGACAGGGAGTACAATGAGCAGTTCTTC.

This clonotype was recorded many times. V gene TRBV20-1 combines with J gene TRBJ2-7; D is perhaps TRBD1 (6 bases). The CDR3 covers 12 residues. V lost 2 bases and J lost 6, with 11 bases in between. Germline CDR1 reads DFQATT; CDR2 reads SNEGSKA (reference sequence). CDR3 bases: TGCAGTGCTAGAAGCCAGGGGCCCGAGCAGTACTTC. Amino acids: CSARSQGPEQYF.

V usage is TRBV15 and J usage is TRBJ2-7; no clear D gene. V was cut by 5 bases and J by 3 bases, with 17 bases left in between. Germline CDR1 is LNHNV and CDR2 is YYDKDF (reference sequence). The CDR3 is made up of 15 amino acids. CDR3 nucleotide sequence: TGTGCCACCAGCGACGGTGGAGCCGGTCACTACGAGCAGTACTTC. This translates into CATSDGGAGHYEQYF.

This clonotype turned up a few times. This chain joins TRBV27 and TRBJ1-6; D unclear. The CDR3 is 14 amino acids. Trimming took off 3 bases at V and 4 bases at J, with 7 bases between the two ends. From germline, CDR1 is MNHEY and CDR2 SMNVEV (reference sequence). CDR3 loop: CASSFEGYNSPLHF. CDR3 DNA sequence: TGTGCCAGCAGTTTTGAGGGTTATAATTCACCCCTCCACTTT.

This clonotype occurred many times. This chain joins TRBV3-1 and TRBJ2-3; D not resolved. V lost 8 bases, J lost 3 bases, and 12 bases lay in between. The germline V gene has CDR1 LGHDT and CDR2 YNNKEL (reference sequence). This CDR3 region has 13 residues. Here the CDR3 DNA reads TGTGCCAGCCTTTCGAAGGGAACAGATACGCAGTATTTT. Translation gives CASLSKGTDTQYF.

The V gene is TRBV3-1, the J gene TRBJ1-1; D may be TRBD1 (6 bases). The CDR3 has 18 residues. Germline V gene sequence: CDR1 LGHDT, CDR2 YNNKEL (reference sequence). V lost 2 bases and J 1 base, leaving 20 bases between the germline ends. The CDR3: CASSQFSLEGGANTEAFF. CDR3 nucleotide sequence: TGTGCCAGCAGCCAATTCAGTTTAGAAGGGGGTGCGAACACTGAAGCTTTCTTT. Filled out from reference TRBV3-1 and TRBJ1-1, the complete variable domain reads DTAVSQTPKYLVTQMGNDKSIKCEQNLGHDTMYWYKQDSKKFLKIMFSYNNKELIINETVPNRFSPKSPDKAHLNLHINSLELGDSAVYFCASSQFSLEGGANTEAFFGQGTRLTVV.

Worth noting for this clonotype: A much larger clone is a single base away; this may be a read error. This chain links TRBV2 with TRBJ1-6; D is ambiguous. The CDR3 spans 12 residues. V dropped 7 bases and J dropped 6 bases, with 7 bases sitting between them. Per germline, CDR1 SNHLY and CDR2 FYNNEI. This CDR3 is CASNSRNSPLHF. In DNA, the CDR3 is TGTGCCAGCAACAGCCGTAATTCACCCCTCCACTTT.

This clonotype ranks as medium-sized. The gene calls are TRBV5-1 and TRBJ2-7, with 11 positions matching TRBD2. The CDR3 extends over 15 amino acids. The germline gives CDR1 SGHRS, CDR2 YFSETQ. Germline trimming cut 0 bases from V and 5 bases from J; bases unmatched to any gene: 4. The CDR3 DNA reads TGCGCCAGCAGCTTGGCCACTAGCGGGGGCGACGAGCAGTACTTC. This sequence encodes CASSLATSGGDEQYF.

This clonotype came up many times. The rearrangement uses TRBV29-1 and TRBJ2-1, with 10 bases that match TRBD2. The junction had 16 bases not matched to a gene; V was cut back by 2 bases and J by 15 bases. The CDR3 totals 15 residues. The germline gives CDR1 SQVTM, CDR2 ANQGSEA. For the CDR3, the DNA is TGCAGCGTTGAATGGCTTCTAGCGGGGGAGATCGGTAGGTTCTTC. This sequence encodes CSVEWLLAGEIGRFF.

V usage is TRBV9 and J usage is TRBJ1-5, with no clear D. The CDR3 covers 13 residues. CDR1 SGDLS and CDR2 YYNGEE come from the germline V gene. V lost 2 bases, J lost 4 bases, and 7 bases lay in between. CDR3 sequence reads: CASSVSANQPQHF. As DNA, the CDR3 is TGTGCCAGCAGCGTCTCAGCGAATCAGCCCCAGCATTTT. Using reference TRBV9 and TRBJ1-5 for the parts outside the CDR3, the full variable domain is DSGVTQTPKHLITATGQRVTLRCSPRSGDLSVYWYQQSLDQGLQFLIQYYNGEERAKGNILERFSAQQFPDLHSELNLSSLELGDSALYFCASSVSANQPQHFGDGTRLSIL.